This entry describes one T cell receptor beta chain. Antigen specificity is unknown. Germline V gene sequence: CDR1 MNHEY, CDR2 SMNVEV (reference sequence). This CDR3 is 13 amino acids long. Trimming removed 9 bases from V and 1 base from J, with 12 bases in between. The source of the sample is a study of shared clonotypes between healthy human individuals. Across the whole study: Each donor's CD8 memory used one plate, CD8 naive two, each CD4 subset three.

Overall study findings and caveats: Memory subsets generally showed lower estimated richness than naive subsets. Limited genetic and exposure-history diversity came from having few donors.

In the authors' workflow: Filtering differed for immunoSEQ, which gave only junction sequences without quality scores. Libraries were prepared by immunoSEQ multiplex PCR; TCRdb keeps only in-frame clonotypes and omits some of them. From that table come the V and J calls and clone size; the DNA was used to work out D and trimming. Here the sample spans over a million clones, about 80% being singletons. V is TRBV27 and J is TRBJ1-1; D gene unclear. The sample was memory CD4+ T cells from PBMCs. Sample subset: CD45RA-negative fraction. The source is a man younger than 35 in good health. Some clones in this sample may be carry-over from other donors' samples. The CDR3 bases are TGTGCCAGACTACTGCTTGGGAACACTGAAGCTTTCTTT. This sequence encodes CARLLLGNTEAFF.